This entry is about one T cell receptor (beta chain). Its antigen is unknown. A much larger clone differs by one base, so this may be a read error. The data belong to a study of regulatory T cells in long-lasting Graves disease (dated by TCRdb to about 2021). Some background on the complete study: Newly diagnosed Graves' disease patients had taken antithyroid drugs for less than 3 months. Peripheral blood TCR sequencing and RNA sequencing compared persistent Graves' disease patients with newly diagnosed Graves' disease patients. The study took place in China and was registered as a clinical trial. A total of roughly 35 samples underwent TCR sequencing: around 13 from persistent and some 20 from newly diagnosed Graves' disease patients. The study at large found these results: Preferential use of TRBV28, TRBJ1-2 and TRBJ2-5 was observed in persistent disease, whereas TRBV20-1 and TRBJ2-1 were favored in newly diagnosed disease. Only peripheral blood was studied, because thyroid tissue, the primary lesion, was inaccessible. As a limitation, the authors acknowledged that the small sample size may reduce accuracy. Sequencing and analysis were restricted to the TCR beta chain. More public clonotypes were shared among persistent patients (under 3,000) than among newly diagnosed patients (approximately 930). Persistent Graves' disease patients showed lower TCR Shannon entropy and fewer highly expanded clones than newly diagnosed patients, suggesting clonal expansion.

Library method: multiplex PCR. The sequencer listed for this sample is Illumina HiSeq 4000. CDR3 regions were amplified by Arm-PCR with iRepertoire HTBI primers to construct TCR beta libraries. Gel purification was performed on PCR products prior to sequencing. As for how the authors treated the data: Gene usage analysis of CDR3 amino acid clonotypes relied on the approximately 60 TRBV and fewer than 15 TRBJ segments identified across samples. COPE and FqMerger were used to merge filtered high-quality paired reads into contigs. Contigs were aligned with BLAST to IMGT TRBV, TRBD and TRBJ reference genes, and CDR3 was defined per IMGT. Any clonotype with a frequency above 0.1% was counted as a highly expanded clone. Shannon entropy was used to measure repertoire diversity, and the Gini coefficient was used to measure V-J evenness. Clonotypes shared by more than one individual were considered public. TCRdb itself trimmed the public reads at Q25 with fastp, ran MiXCR and retained productive beta chains. Entries that share a CDR3 protein sequence are merged under the most common genes and DNA. None of the V and J calls come from the authors' own analysis; TCRdb made them. The table for this sample lists hundreds of thousands of distinct CDR3 sequences; 15% to 20% of them were counted only once. The ten largest clonotypes hold about 12% of the sample.

Based on the germline V gene, the CDR1 and CDR2 sequences are MNHEY and SVGEGT. Counted from cysteine to phenylalanine, this CDR3 has 17 amino acids. This entry keeps only the CDR3 DNA: 51 bases, framed from base 1. V has 5 bases trimmed and J has 3 bases trimmed; junction bases matching no gene number 13. This sample's time point label indicates: newly diagnosed GD, antithyroid drugs for less than 3 months. For both TCR sequencing and RNA sequencing, RNA was extracted from PBMCs in TRIzol. The diagnosis of Graves' disease was made according to American Thyroid Association guidelines. Patients for the study were recruited at an endocrinology department in Xi'an, China. Each patient gave approximately 10 milliliters of peripheral blood, collected in an EDTA anticoagulant tube. Ficoll Paque Plus density gradient separation was used to isolate PBMCs, and no additional T cell sorting was done. An Agilent 2100 Bioanalyzer and agarose gel were used to assess RNA quality, and a NanoDrop 2000 was used to measure RNA concentration.

A further study also used this sample, focusing on T cells in Graves' hyperthyroidism and ophthalmopathy. Per the second study: Graves' hyperthyroidism was defined as stable when no progression to ophthalmopathy occurred over 18 months of follow-up. The hyperthyroidism patients were between 18 and 65 years old and newly diagnosed, with a disease duration of less than 2 months. Any patient with an uncontrolled infection, another autoimmune disease, pregnancy or lactation was excluded. Diagnoses relied on clinical symptoms, serum thyroxine and TRAb, thyroid ultrasound and orbital computed tomography. The first round of RT-PCR for the TCR CDR3 was performed with the HTBI primer set and the Qiagen OneStep RT-PCR kit. Most expanded thyroid clonotypes (frequency above 0.001) were also found in blood, which suggests that blood repertoires may mirror thyroid immune responses. In cross-validation, a model built on a 13 V-J signature told ophthalmopathy apart from stable hyperthyroidism with just under 90% sensitivity and about 81% specificity, and in testing the same model reached 80%/75%. In validation, progression to ophthalmopathy was predicted by the model with more than 65% sensitivity and 72% to 80% specificity, a median of roughly 6.4 months before onset. To identify TCR V-J signatures that set the groups apart, the researchers used a discovery cohort of roughly 100 patients, made up of fewer than 50 with Graves' ophthalmopathy and 57 with stable Graves' hyperthyroidism. Prospective prediction of ophthalmopathy was tested in an independent validation cohort of 18 to 20 hyperthyroidism patients and some 17 patients who later progressed to ophthalmopathy. The roughly 90 discovery patients were divided at random into training and test sets in a 7:3 ratio. In several Graves' hyperthyroidism patients, the study also compared T-cell repertoires from thyroid tissue with T-cell repertoires from blood. Once sampling was done, hyperthyroidism patients were given methimazole at a starting dose of 30 mg daily, whereas ophthalmopathy patients were given high-dose intravenous methylprednisolone. The libraries were constructed in a second round of multiplex PCR and then size-selected and purified. The libraries were sequenced on an Illumina HiSeq2000 using paired-end 100 bp reads. SOAPnuke was used to process the raw data, throwing out any read that contained adapters or uncalled bases, had a mean Phred below 15, or lacked an exact constant-primer or identifier match. High-quality paired reads were merged with COPE v1.2.5, and unique nucleotide sequences were defined as clonotypes. Clonotypes were aligned to IMGT TRBV, TRBD and TRBJ reference segments using MiTCR v1.1. The analysis was restricted to V-J combinations with a frequency above 0.0001, which together covered about 99% of the repertoires. The TCS score was defined as the ratio of F50 (clonal expansion) to E x V (chaos), calculated using BLOSUM62-based TCRdist between CDR3 peptides within each V-J. Welch's t-statistics and random forest reduced approximately 520 V-J features to 13, which were used in a naive Bayes classifier (R e1071). Sample size was not statistically predetermined, and investigators were not blinded to group allocation. The paper describes TCR Vbeta CDR3 sequencing of 135 peripheral blood samples, made up of fewer than 50 ophthalmopathy patients, some 80 hyperthyroidism patients and 17 progressor patients.

Material: peripheral blood mononuclear cells (PBMCs), obtained at new diagnosis, from a patient treated with antithyroid drugs. The sequence was collected from a man younger than 30 with Graves disease. Donor details come from another sample of the same person, matched by shared clones. The chain is made from TRBV6-2 or TRBV6-3 and TRBJ2-1; 7 junctional bases match TRBD2. Here is the DNA: TGTGCCAGCAGTGAAGAAGCCGGGGCTAGCGGCTACAATGAGCAGTTCTTC. It encodes CASSEEAGASGYNEQFF.